The T cell receptor (beta chain) described here comes from a study of cytomegalovirus exposure and HLA in healthy donors. General study results and limits: A link between a missense DCLRE1C variant and TCR beta V- and J-gene trimming emerged from a later analysis. Indistinguishability led to the exclusion of some V segments, TRBV6-2 and TRBV6-3 included. There were 150 to 200 TCR beta chains listed as cytomegalovirus-associated.

The study sampled nominally healthy donors, though unrecorded immune exposures were likely. Concerning this clone: Antigen unknown.

V lost 2 bases and J 2 bases, leaving 13 bases between the germline ends. This CDR3 region has 16 residues. CDR1 and CDR2 (germline): GTSNPN, SVGIG (reference sequence). In the PCR, 60 Vbeta and 13 Jbeta primers were used. Clones were read by immunoSEQ multiplex PCR, and TCRdb kept only the in-frame ones, dropping some. The sample records around 92,000 clones, approximately 81% being singletons. The rearrangement joins TRBV30 to TRBJ2-6; D unresolved. This receptor was identified in a girl under 10 years old in good health and CMV-seropositive. The sequenced sample consisted of PBMCs. The CDR3 reads CAWSLPRVTGANVLTF. The DNA of the CDR3 is TGTGCCTGGAGTCTCCCCCGGGTCACTGGGGCCAACGTCCTGACTTTC.